This T cell receptor beta chain emerged from a study of blood T cell repertoires in COVID-19. At the level of the study: T cells, B-cell-depleted T cells, or PBMCs provided the cDNA or gDNA that served as material.

The CDR3 totals 14 residues. V was trimmed by 6 bases and J by 7 bases, leaving 18 bases between them. Germline V gene data show CDR1 as MNHNY and CDR2 as SVGAGI (reference sequence). Original methodology: Scientists estimated how many nucleated cells there were by amplifying reference gene primers. Only in-frame clones appear in the TCRdb table, and some are missing; sequencing was by immunoSEQ multiplex PCR. Clonal size and the V and J genes are those of that table, whereas D and trimming came from the DNA. The sample holds approximately 100,000 clones, roughly four fifths seen once. Sequenced: peripheral blood. The origin of this receptor is a man between 65 and 85 years old with active or convalescent COVID-19. This chain joins TRBV6-6 and TRBJ1-1; D might be TRBD1 (6 bases). DNA for the CDR3: TGTGCCAGCAGATATTACAGGGAAACGATTGAAGCTTTCTTT. This translates into CASRYYRETIEAFF.